These 22 T cell receptor beta chains were all obtained from the same sample, sequenced in a study of T cell responses to AZD1222 COVID-19 vaccine. Profiling relied on immunoSEQ multiplex PCR, and the TCRdb table lists in-frame clones only, not all of them. The data show 120,000 or so clones, 88% seen once. Specimen: peripheral blood, collected on day 0 of AZD1222 vaccination. These receptor sequences come from an adult in good health.

The chain carries TRBV5-6 and TRBJ1-1; the D is unclear. V lost 0 bases, J lost 0 bases, and 9 bases lay in between. Germline CDR1 reads SGHDT; CDR2 reads YYEEEE. CDR3 length equals 15 residues. As DNA, the CDR3 is TGTGCCAGCAGCTTGGGCTACAGCCTGAACACTGAAGCTTTCTTT. This gives the protein CASSLGYSLNTEAFF.

The chain joins TRBV18 to TRBJ2-5; D unclear. V was trimmed by 4 bases and J by 0 bases, leaving 6 bases between them. Germline V gene lookup returns CDR1 KGHSH and CDR2 LQKENI. The CDR3 contains 13 residues. CDR3 sequence (DNA): TGTGCCAGCTCACTTTCGTACCAAGAGACCCAGTACTTC. Translating gives CASSLSYQETQYF. Looking up the rest from reference TRBV18 and TRBJ2-5 gives the full variable domain: NAGVMQNPRHLVRRRGQEARLRCSPMKGHSHVYWYRQLPEEGLKFMVYLQKENIIDESGMPKERFSAEFPKEGPSILRIQQVVRGDSAAYFCASSLSYQETQYFGPGTRLLVL.

The rearrangement joins TRBV6-5 to TRBJ2-7; a possible D gene is TRBD2 (6 bases). Trimming took 4 bases from V and 5 from J, leaving 12 bases between them. CDR1 and CDR2 (germline): MNHEY, SVGAGI. The CDR3 extends over 13 amino acids. Here the CDR3 reads CASSLLLAHEQYF. The CDR3 nucleotides read TGTGCCAGCAGTTTGTTACTAGCCCACGAGCAGTACTTC.

The rearrangement joins TRBV5-4 to TRBJ1-1; D unclear. Between the trimmed V and J ends, which lost 3 bases and 3 bases, there was a span of 12 bases. The CDR3 sequence is 14 residues long. The germline V gene encodes CDR1 SGHNT and CDR2 YYREEE (reference sequence). CDR3 DNA sequence: TGTGCCAGCAGCTCCGGTGGTGGAGACACTGAAGCTTTCTTT. Amino acids: CASSSGGGDTEAFF.

The V call is TRBV19, the J call TRBJ1-1, with D uncertain. Trimming removed 4 bases at V and 5 bases at J, with 8 bases between. The CDR3 totals 12 residues. Germline V gene data show CDR1 as LNHDA and CDR2 as SQIVND (reference sequence). CDR3 region: CASSRTRTEAFF. CDR3 DNA sequence: TGTGCCAGTAGTAGAACAAGGACTGAAGCTTTCTTT. Together with reference TRBV19 and TRBJ1-1, the CDR3 gives the full variable domain: DGGITQSPKYLFRKEGQNVTLSCEQNLNHDAMYWYRQDPGQGLRLIYYSQIVNDFQKGDIAEGYSVSREKKESFPLTVTSAQKNPTAFYLCASSRTRTEAFFGQGTRLTVV.

The CDR3 loop is CASSRSQPLSSGNTIYF. For the CDR3, the DNA is TGTGCCAGCAGCAGGAGCCAGCCTCTGAGCTCTGGAAACACCATATATTTT. The V and J genes are TRBV5-5 and TRBJ1-3; D is uncertain. Trimming left V 4 bases short and J 0 bases short, with 17 bases between. Germline CDR1 reads SGHKS; CDR2 reads YYEKEE (reference sequence). This CDR3 is built from 17 residues.

The gene calls are TRBV25-1 and TRBJ1-4; 9 positions match TRBD1. Germline loops: CDR1 MGHDK, CDR2 SYGVNS. This CDR3 has 14 amino acids. After removal of 5 bases from V and 12 bases from J, the junction contained 10 bases not matched to a gene. DNA for the CDR3: TGTGCCAGCAGTACCGGGACAGGGACGTCGGAACTGTTTTTT. This encodes CASSTGTGTSELFF.

This sequence joins TRBV4-2 and TRBJ2-7; D gene uncertain. The CDR3 length is 14 residues. CDR1 is LGHNA, CDR2 YNFKEQ, per germline. Trimming left V 1 base short and J 4 bases short, with 11 bases between. DNA for the CDR3: TGTGCCAGCAGCCAAGCCCTAGGTACATACGAGCAGTACTTC. This encodes CASSQALGTYEQYF.

The gene calls are TRBV19 and TRBJ2-7; 13 nucleotides agree with TRBD2. Per germline, CDR1 LNHDA and CDR2 SQIVND (reference sequence). Trimming took 5 bases from V and 6 from J; bases not matched to a gene: 10. The CDR3 extends over 16 amino acids. The CDR3 loop reads CASSRNTGTSGTEQYF. The CDR3 DNA sequence: TGTGCCAGTAGTCGTAACACCGGGACTAGCGGGACCGAGCAGTACTTC.

V and J are TRBV6-2 or TRBV6-3 and TRBJ1-5; 7 bases match TRBD1. CDR1 and CDR2 (germline): MNHEY, SVGEGT. V shed 2 bases, J shed 0 bases, and the junction held 7 bases outside the gene matches. This CDR3 comprises 17 residues. The CDR3 coding sequence is TGTGCCAGCAGTTACATCCCCGGGACAGATAGCAATCAGCCCCAGCATTTT. The encoded protein is CASSYIPGTDSNQPQHF.

The genes are TRBV6-5 and TRBJ1-5; D is undetermined. The CDR3 length is 14 residues. CDR1 and CDR2 (germline): MNHEY, SVGAGI. V lost 5 bases to trimming and J lost 4 bases, with 12 bases between them. CDR3 DNA: TGTGCCAGCAGTCCTGGACGCAAGAATCAGCCCCAGCATTTT. Translated: CASSPGRKNQPQHF.

The chain recombines TRBV3-1 (or the pseudogene TRBV3-2) with TRBJ1-2, with a weak D call TRBD1 (5 bases). This CDR3 has 13 amino acids. In germline, CDR1 is LGHDT, CDR2 YNNKEL (reference sequence). V lost 4 bases and J 1 base, leaving 7 bases between the germline ends. The CDR3 reads CASSLQGNYGYTF. The CDR3 bases are TGTGCCAGCAGCCTTCAGGGTAACTATGGCTACACCTTC.

This chain joins TRBV5-4 and TRBJ1-4; 7 positions match TRBD1. The CDR3 has 15 residues. Germline CDR1 reads SGHNT; CDR2 reads YYREEE (reference sequence). The V gene end was trimmed by 4 bases and the J gene end by 2 bases; junction bases not matched to a gene: 5. The CDR3 sequence is CASSGKGATNEKLFF. For the CDR3, the DNA is TGTGCCAGCAGCGGGAAGGGGGCTACTAATGAAAAACTGTTTTTT.

V is TRBV7-2 and J is TRBJ1-2; the D gene is possibly TRBD1 (6 bases). The CDR3 is 12 residues long. Between the trimmed V and J ends, which lost 7 bases and 8 bases, there was a span of 14 bases. Per the germline V gene, CDR1 is SGHTA and CDR2 is FQGNSA. The CDR3 DNA reads as TGTGCCAGCACCCTATGGACAGACGGCTACACCTTC. This translates into CASTLWTDGYTF. Full variable domain (outside the CDR3, taken from reference TRBV7-2 and TRBJ1-2): GAGVSQSPSNKVTEKGKDVELRCDPISGHTALYWYRQSLGQGLEFLIYFQGNSAPDKSGLPSDRFSAERTGGSVSTLTIQRTQQEDSAVYLCASTLWTDGYTFGSGTRLTVV.

The chain recombines TRBV12-5 with TRBJ2-7; either TRBD1 or TRBD2 may fit D (5 bases each). Trimming took off 5 bases at V and 7 bases at J, with 15 bases between the two ends. Germline V gene sequence: CDR1 LGHNT, CDR2 FRNRAP. The CDR3 covers 13 residues. The CDR3 region is CASGRSGTREQYF. The CDR3 coding sequence is TGTGCTAGTGGTAGGTCCGGGACCCGGGAGCAGTACTTC.

This sequence joins TRBV10-1 and TRBJ2-5; no firm D call. This CDR3 is built from 13 residues. Germline loops: CDR1 WNHNN, CDR2 SYGVQD (reference sequence). V dropped 1 base and J dropped 1 base, with 4 bases sitting between them. The CDR3 loop reads CASSEFAQETQYF. Here the CDR3 DNA reads TGCGCCAGCAGTGAGTTTGCCCAAGAGACCCAGTACTTC.

CDR3 amino acids: CSVVPVSYNEQFF. The CDR3, as DNA: TGCAGCGTTGTCCCAGTATCCTACAATGAGCAGTTCTTC. The rearrangement uses TRBV29-1 and TRBJ2-1, with unresolved D. Trimming took off 4 bases at V and 1 base at J, with 8 bases between the two ends. Germline CDR1 reads SQVTM; CDR2 reads ANQGSEA. This CDR3 spans 13 amino acids.

The rearrangement uses TRBV6-4 and TRBJ2-1; 12 bases map to TRBD2. Losses at the gene ends were 4 bases for V and 5 bases for J; bases not matched to a gene: 3. The CDR3 covers 15 residues. Looked up from germline, CDR1 is MRHNA and CDR2 is SNTAGT. CDR3 nucleotide sequence: TGTGCCAGCAGTGTAGGACTAGCGGGAAACAATGAGCAGTTCTTC. It codes for CASSVGLAGNNEQFF.

The CDR3 DNA follows: TGCGCCAGCAGCTTGTTAGAGGATCGAACCGGGGAGCTGTTTTTT. It is translated as CASSLLEDRTGELFF. This chain connects TRBV5-1 to TRBJ2-2; unclear D gene. Germline V gene data show CDR1 as SGHRS and CDR2 as YFSETQ. Trimming removed 1 base from V and 5 bases from J, with 12 bases in between. The length of the CDR3 is 15 residues. Using reference TRBV5-1 and TRBJ2-2 for the parts outside the CDR3, the full variable domain is KAGVTQTPRYLIKTRGQQVTLSCSPISGHRSVSWYQQTPGQGLQFLFEYFSETQRNKGNFPGRFSGRQFSNSRSEMNVSTLELGDSALYLCASSLLEDRTGELFFGEGSRLTVL.

This clone occurred once. CDR3 sequence: CSVEGSPPPYF. CDR3 DNA sequence: TGCAGCGTTGAAGGGTCTCCCCCTCCGTATTTT. V is TRBV29-1 and J is TRBJ2-3; D is uncertain. Germline CDR1 and CDR2: SQVTM and ANQGSEA. This CDR3 is 11 amino acids long. The ends were cut back, 1 base at V and 14 bases at J, with 13 bases in the middle.

This rearrangement joins TRBV4-1 to TRBJ2-7, with D possibly being TRBD1 or TRBD2 (5 bases each). This CDR3 has 13 residues. CDR1 is MGHRA, CDR2 YSYEKL, per germline. Trimming shortened V by 6 bases and J by 2 bases, and 11 bases separated the two germline ends. CDR3 sequence reads: CASSRGETYEQYF. The CDR3 DNA is TGCGCCAGCAGTCGAGGGGAAACCTACGAGCAGTACTTC.

V and J are TRBV5-1 and TRBJ2-1; the match to TRBD1 covers 8 bases. CDR1 and CDR2 (germline): SGHRS, YFSETQ. CDR3 length equals 16 residues. Trimming removed 4 bases from V and 0 bases from J; junction bases left unmatched: 6. CDR3 region: CASSLHRGSSYNEQFF. The CDR3 DNA reads TGCGCCAGCAGCCTTCACAGGGGGAGCTCCTACAATGAGCAGTTCTTC.